One and the same sample provided the 25 T cell receptor beta chains below, sequenced in a study of T-cell memory formation after mild COVID-19. TCRdb itself ran the 5' RACE reads through MiXCR, one entry per CDR3 protein. This repertoire shows about 470,000 distinct CDR3 sequences, approximately 25% found once; its top ten account for around 13%. Sequenced input: PBMCs or a T cell subset sorted from them (not recorded which). The receptors originated from an adult woman who had mild COVID-19 (a few samples of this study predate the infection). Cell type and time point are not known.

Written as DNA, the CDR3 is TGCAGTGCTAGTAATGTACGGATCTACGAGCAGTACTTC. This sequence encodes CSASNVRIYEQYF. The V and J genes are TRBV20-1 and TRBJ2-7; D not certain. The V gene lost 3 bases and the J gene lost 3 bases, with 12 bases spanning the gap. The CDR3 totals 13 residues. Germline CDR1 is DFQATT and CDR2 is SNEGSKA (reference sequence).

This clonotype has a handful of counts. The genes are TRBV2 and TRBJ2-1, with 8 bases lining up with TRBD2. This CDR3 has 15 amino acids. Trimming cost V 6 bases and J 2 bases; bases outside gene matches: 6. Germline CDR1 and CDR2: SNHLY and FYNNEI. The CDR3 here is CASRQGRGAYNEQFF. The CDR3 DNA sequence: TGTGCCAGCAGGCAAGGGCGGGGGGCCTACAATGAGCAGTTCTTC.

This chain links TRBV5-1 with TRBJ2-1; 10 nucleotides align to TRBD2. The CDR3 is made up of 16 amino acids. Per the germline V gene, CDR1 is SGHRS and CDR2 is YFSETQ. With V trimmed by 0 bases and J by 7 bases, 7 bases remained unmatched. CDR3 loop: CASSLGVSGGQNEQFF. Written as DNA, the CDR3 is TGCGCCAGCAGCTTGGGAGTTAGCGGGGGGCAGAATGAGCAGTTCTTC. Combining the CDR3 with reference TRBV5-1 and TRBJ2-1 gives the whole variable domain KAGVTQTPRYLIKTRGQQVTLSCSPISGHRSVSWYQQTPGQGLQFLFEYFSETQRNKGNFPGRFSGRQFSNSRSEMNVSTLELGDSALYLCASSLGVSGGQNEQFFGPGTRLTVL.

This clonotype was seen more than once but under ten times. The rearrangement links TRBV9 to TRBJ2-5; 11 positions match TRBD2. This CDR3 has 18 residues. V lost 3 bases, J lost 0 bases, and 10 bases stayed unmatched. The germline V gene encodes CDR1 SGDLS and CDR2 YYNGEE. The CDR3 sequence is CASSDGGSGGAYQETQYF. CDR3 nucleotides: TGTGCCAGCAGCGATGGGGGTAGCGGGGGGGCGTACCAAGAGACCCAGTACTTC.

V usage is TRBV27 and J usage is TRBJ1-2, with D uncertain. The CDR3 consists of 15 residues. Trimming cost V 3 bases and J 3 bases, with 14 bases left between them. Germline-derived CDR1 and CDR2 are MNHEY and SMNVEV (reference sequence). DNA for the CDR3: TGTGCCAGCAGTTTCGCGGGGAGGGAGGACTATGGCTACACCTTC. This translates into CASSFAGREDYGYTF.

The chain employs TRBV12-3 or TRBV12-4 and TRBJ2-7; 9 bases are a match to TRBD1. This CDR3 spans 16 amino acids. The J segment lost 5 bases and the V segment lost 5 bases, leaving 13 bases of the junction unmatched. The CDR3 nucleotides read TGTGCCAGCAGTCCTGGACAGGGGATTTTTACCGACGAGCAGTACTTC. This sequence encodes CASSPGQGIFTDEQYF.

The V gene is TRBV5-1, the J gene TRBJ1-1; 9 bases line up with TRBD1. V lost 2 bases, J lost 7 bases, and 21 bases stayed unmatched. Germline assignment: CDR1 SGHRS and CDR2 YFSETQ. The CDR3 loop spans 19 amino acids. The CDR3 loop is CASSLGPSRDRVYPLEAFF. CDR3 in DNA: TGCGCCAGCAGCTTAGGCCCGAGCCGGGACAGGGTTTACCCTCTTGAAGCTTTCTTT.

The chain carries TRBV4-3 and TRBJ2-1; perhaps TRBD2 as D (5 bases). CDR3 length equals 15 residues. V lost 6 bases and J 0 bases, leaving 12 bases between the germline ends. Germline assignment: CDR1 LGHNA and CDR2 YSLEER. The CDR3: CASRAVVSSYNEQFF. The CDR3 bases are TGCGCCAGCAGAGCGGTCGTGAGCTCCTACAATGAGCAGTTCTTC.

This clonotype was seen only once. The V call is TRBV4-1, the J call TRBJ1-2, with D hard to call. CDR3 length: 18 amino acids. V was cut by 1 base and J by 0 bases, with 18 bases left in between. Germline CDR1 reads MGHRA; CDR2 reads YSYEKL. The CDR3 coding sequence is TGCGCCAGCAGCCAAGCTCCGGTGGGGAACCCCTCTAACTATGGCTACACCTTC. Amino acids: CASSQAPVGNPSNYGYTF.

In the case of this clonotype: One end of the junction is discordant with germline, which a read error may explain. The chain's CDR3 is CARSLAVGRRTTNEKLFF. Written as DNA, the CDR3 is TGTGCCAGAAGCTTAGCGGTTGGCCGCCGAACAACTAATGAAAAACTGTTTTTT. This rearrangement joins TRBV7-6 to TRBJ1-4, with D hard to call. Germline V lookup: CDR1 SGHVS, CDR2 FNYEAQ. This CDR3 region has 18 residues.

This clonotype was seen a few times. The rearrangement uses TRBV30 and TRBJ1-1, with a weak D call TRBD1 (6 bases). The V gene lost 0 bases and the J gene lost 0 bases, with 14 bases spanning the gap. The CDR3 is 16 amino acids. CDR1 is GTSNPN, CDR2 SVGIG, per germline (reference sequence). CDR3 sequence (DNA): TGTGCCTGGAGTGTACTGGGGGGGGACATGAACACTGAAGCTTTCTTT. This encodes CAWSVLGGDMNTEAFF.

The chain has TRBV10-3 and TRBJ2-3; D unclear. The germline V gene encodes CDR1 ENHRY and CDR2 SYGVKD. The V gene lost 3 bases and the J gene lost 4 bases, with 8 bases spanning the gap. CDR3 length: 13 amino acids. Written as DNA, the CDR3 is TGTGCCATCAGTGAAAGAGAGGCAGATACGCAGTATTTT. This codes for CAISEREADTQYF.

This chain links TRBV30 with TRBJ2-3, with 10 bases fitting TRBD1. The V segment lost 3 bases and the J segment 2 bases; nucleotides outside the gene matches: 8. The CDR3 sequence is 16 residues long. Germline CDR1 and CDR2: GTSNPN and SVGIG (reference sequence). The CDR3 coding sequence is TGTGCCTGGAGGCGTTGGGACAGGGGATCCACAGATACGCAGTATTTT. Its translation: CAWRRWDRGSTDTQYF.

This clonotype was seen a few times. This chain links TRBV12-3 or TRBV12-4 with TRBJ2-1, with D perhaps assigned TRBD1 or TRBD2 (6 bases each). Between the trimmed V and J ends, which lost 3 bases and 3 bases, there was a span of 12 bases. This CDR3 comprises 15 residues. DNA for the CDR3: TGTGCCAGCAGTTTCGGAGGGGGGAACTACAATGAGCAGTTCTTC. Translation: CASSFGGGNYNEQFF.

This chain uses TRBV5-5 with TRBJ2-1; the D call may be TRBD1 or TRBD2 (5 bases each). The CDR3 runs 15 residues. CDR1 and CDR2 (germline): SGHKS, YYEKEE (reference sequence). The ends were cut back, 3 bases at V and 1 base at J, with 11 bases in the middle. The chain's CDR3 is CASSWDQGSYNEQFF. The DNA of the CDR3 is TGTGCCAGCAGCTGGGACCAGGGTTCCTACAATGAGCAGTTCTTC.

The J gene is TRBJ2-5, the V gene TRBV7-2; a weak D match, TRBD2 (5 bases). Deletions cut 8 bases from V and 5 bases from J, with 15 bases between. Germline assignment: CDR1 SGHTA and CDR2 FQGNSA. The CDR3 contains 13 residues. This CDR3 reads CASARAGEETQYF. The CDR3 DNA is TGTGCCAGCGCGAGGGCCGGGGAGGAGACCCAGTACTTC.

This clonotype occurred a few times. The V call is TRBV4-1, the J call TRBJ2-1, with 9 bases aligning to TRBD1. V lost 3 bases to trimming and J lost 10 bases; unmatched junction nucleotides: 7. Germline CDR1 reads MGHRA; CDR2 reads YSYEKL. The CDR3 loop spans 14 amino acids. CDR3 coding DNA: TGCGCCAGCAGCCAGTCCGGGACAGGGTTCGAGCAGTTCTTC. The encoded protein is CASSQSGTGFEQFF.

The rearrangement uses TRBV2 and TRBJ2-1; 14 bases match TRBD2. J lost 9 bases, V lost 7 bases, and 5 bases had no gene match. The CDR3 totals 14 residues. Germline-derived CDR1 and CDR2 are SNHLY and FYNNEI. In DNA, the CDR3 is TGTGCCAGCAAGGGGACTAGCGGGAGAGGTGAGCAGTTCTTC. This codes for CASKGTSGRGEQFF.

This chain connects TRBV5-1 to TRBJ2-1; the match to TRBD2 covers 11 bases. The J segment lost 6 bases and the V segment lost 3 bases, leaving 5 bases of the junction unmatched. Germline lookup yields CDR1 SGHRS and CDR2 YFSETQ. CDR3 length: 15 amino acids. This chain's CDR3 is CASSSTSGSSNEQFF. Here the CDR3 DNA reads TGCGCCAGCAGCTCAACTAGCGGGAGTTCCAATGAGCAGTTCTTC.

The CDR3: CAWSVLSHSPGKGAEAFF. The CDR3 nucleotides are TGTGCCTGGAGTGTACTTTCCCACAGTCCCGGGAAGGGAGCTGAAGCTTTCTTT. V is TRBV30 and J is TRBJ1-1, with D hard to call. Between the trimmed V and J ends, which lost 0 bases and 6 bases, there was a span of 26 bases. CDR3 length: 18 amino acids. From germline, CDR1 is GTSNPN and CDR2 SVGIG (reference sequence). The complete variable domain, with remaining parts taken from reference TRBV30 and TRBJ1-1, reads SQTIHQWPATLVQPVGSPLSLECTVEGTSNPNLYWYRQAAGRGLQLLFYSVGIGQISSEVPQNLSASRPQDRQFILSSKKLLLSDSGFYLCAWSVLSHSPGKGAEAFFGQGTRLTVV.

CDR3 region: CASSLVWGNTEAFF. DNA for the CDR3: TGTGCCAGCAGCTTAGTCTGGGGGAACACTGAAGCTTTCTTT. V and J are TRBV11-2 and TRBJ1-1, with D unclear. Trimming removed 1 base at V and 1 base at J, with 7 bases between. Germline V gene data show CDR1 as SGHAT and CDR2 as FQNNGV. CDR3 size: 14 residues.

Only a few counts were recorded for this clonotype. The V gene is TRBV4-3, the J gene TRBJ1-1; unclear D gene. Germline loops: CDR1 LGHNA, CDR2 YSLEER. The CDR3 consists of 13 residues. Trimming cost V 2 bases and J 1 base, with 5 bases left between them. CDR3 in DNA: TGCGCCAGCAGCCAATCCCCGAACACTGAAGCTTTCTTT. Its protein is CASSQSPNTEAFF.

A word on this clonotype: Mismatch with germline at one junction end may stem from a read error. J is TRBJ2-2 and V is TRBV11-2; maybe TRBD2 (6 bases). From germline, CDR1 is SGHAT and CDR2 FQNNGV. This CDR3 is 21 amino acids long. This CDR3 is CSSSLDRWAALERANTGELFF. CDR3 sequence (DNA): TGTTCCAGCAGCTTAGATCGGTGGGCAGCCTTAGAGCGGGCGAACACCGGGGAGCTGTTTTTT.

This clonotype occurred a few times. The chain is built from TRBV5-1 and TRBJ2-3; TRBD2 might be the D (5 bases). Germline values: CDR1 SGHRS, CDR2 YFSETQ. The CDR3 extends over 13 amino acids. V gave up 3 bases and J gave up 5 bases, with 10 bases separating them. CDR3: CASSSEARDTQYF. The CDR3 DNA follows: TGCGCCAGCAGCTCGGAGGCTAGAGATACGCAGTATTTT.

This clonotype was seen more than once but under ten times. The chain uses TRBV6-5 and TRBJ2-1, with 14 bases identical to TRBD2. CDR1 is MNHEY, CDR2 SVGAGI, per germline. V shed 2 bases, J shed 4 bases, and the junction held 7 bases outside the gene matches. This CDR3 comprises 18 residues. The chain's CDR3 is CASSYGLAGGALYNEQFF. CDR3 DNA: TGTGCCAGCAGTTACGGACTAGCGGGAGGTGCCCTATACAATGAGCAGTTCTTC.